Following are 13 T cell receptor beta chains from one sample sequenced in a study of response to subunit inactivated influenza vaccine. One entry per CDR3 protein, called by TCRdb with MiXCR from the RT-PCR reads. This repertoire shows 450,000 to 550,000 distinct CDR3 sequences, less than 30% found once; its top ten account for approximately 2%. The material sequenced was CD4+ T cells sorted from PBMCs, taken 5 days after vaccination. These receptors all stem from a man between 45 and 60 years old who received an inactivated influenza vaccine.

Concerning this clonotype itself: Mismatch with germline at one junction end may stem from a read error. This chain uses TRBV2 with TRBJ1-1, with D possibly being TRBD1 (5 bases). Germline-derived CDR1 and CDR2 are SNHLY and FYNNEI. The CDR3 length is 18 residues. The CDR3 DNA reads TGTGCCCGCAGTTTGTTACGGGGCTTTTGGCAGGAGGTCACTGAAGCTTTCTTT. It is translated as CARSLLRGFWQEVTEAFF.

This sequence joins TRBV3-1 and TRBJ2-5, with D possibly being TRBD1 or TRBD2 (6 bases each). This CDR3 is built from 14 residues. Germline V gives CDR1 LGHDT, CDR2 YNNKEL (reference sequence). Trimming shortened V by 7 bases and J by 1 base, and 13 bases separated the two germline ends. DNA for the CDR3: TGTGCCAGCACCACCCCGGGGGCCCAAGAGACCCAGTACTTC. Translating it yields CASTTPGAQETQYF.

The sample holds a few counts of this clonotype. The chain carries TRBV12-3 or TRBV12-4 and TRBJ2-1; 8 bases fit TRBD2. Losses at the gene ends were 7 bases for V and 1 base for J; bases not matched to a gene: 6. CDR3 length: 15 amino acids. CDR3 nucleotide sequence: TGTGCCAGCACCCAAAGCGGGGGATCCTACAATGAGCAGTTCTTC. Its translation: CASTQSGGSYNEQFF.

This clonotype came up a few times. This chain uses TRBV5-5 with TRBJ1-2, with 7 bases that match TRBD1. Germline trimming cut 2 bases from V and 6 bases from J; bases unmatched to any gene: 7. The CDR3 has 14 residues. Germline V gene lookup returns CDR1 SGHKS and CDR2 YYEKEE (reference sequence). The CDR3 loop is CASSFLDRVDGYTF. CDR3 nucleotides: TGTGCCAGCAGCTTCCTAGACAGGGTCGATGGCTACACCTTC.

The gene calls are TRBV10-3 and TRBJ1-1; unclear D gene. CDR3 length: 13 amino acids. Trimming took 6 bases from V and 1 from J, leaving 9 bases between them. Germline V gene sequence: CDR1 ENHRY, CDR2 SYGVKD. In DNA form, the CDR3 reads TGTGCCATCAGGGACGGAGGGAACACTGAAGCTTTCTTT. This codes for CAIRDGGNTEAFF.

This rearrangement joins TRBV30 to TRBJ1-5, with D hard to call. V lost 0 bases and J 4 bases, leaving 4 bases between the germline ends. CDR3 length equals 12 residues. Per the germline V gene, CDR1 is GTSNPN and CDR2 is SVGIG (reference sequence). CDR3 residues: CAWSVVNQPQHF. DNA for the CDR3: TGTGCCTGGAGTGTAGTTAATCAGCCCCAGCATTTT.

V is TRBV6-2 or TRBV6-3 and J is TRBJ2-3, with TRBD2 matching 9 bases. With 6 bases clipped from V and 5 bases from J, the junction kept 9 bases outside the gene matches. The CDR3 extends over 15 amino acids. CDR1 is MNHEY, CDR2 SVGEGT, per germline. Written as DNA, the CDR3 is TGTGCCAGCAGGGGCGGGACTAGCTTCGGAGATACGCAGTATTTT. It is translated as CASRGGTSFGDTQYF.

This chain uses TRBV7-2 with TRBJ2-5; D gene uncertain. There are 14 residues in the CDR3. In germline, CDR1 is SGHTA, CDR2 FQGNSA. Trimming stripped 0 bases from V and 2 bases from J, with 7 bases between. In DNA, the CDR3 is TGTGCCAGCAGCTTAGCCCCCAGACAAGAGACCCAGTACTTC. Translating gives CASSLAPRQETQYF.

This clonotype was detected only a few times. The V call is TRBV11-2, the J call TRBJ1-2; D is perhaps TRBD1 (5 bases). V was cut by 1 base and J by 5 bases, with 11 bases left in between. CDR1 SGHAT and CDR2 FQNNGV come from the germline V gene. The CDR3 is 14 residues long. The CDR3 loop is CASSLAGTPYGYTF. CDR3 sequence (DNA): TGTGCCAGCAGCTTAGCCGGGACCCCATATGGCTACACCTTC.

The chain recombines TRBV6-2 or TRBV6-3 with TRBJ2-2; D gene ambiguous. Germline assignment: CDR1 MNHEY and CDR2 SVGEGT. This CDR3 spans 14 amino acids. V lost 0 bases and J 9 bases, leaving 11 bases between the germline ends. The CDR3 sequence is CASSYSVVLRELFF. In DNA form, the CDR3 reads TGTGCCAGCAGTTACTCCGTAGTCCTCCGGGAGCTGTTTTTT.

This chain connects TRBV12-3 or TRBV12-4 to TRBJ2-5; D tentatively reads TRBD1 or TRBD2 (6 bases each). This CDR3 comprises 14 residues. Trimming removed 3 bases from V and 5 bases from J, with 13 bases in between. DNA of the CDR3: TGTGCCAGCAGTTTTAAGGGGGGCGGGGAGACCCAGTACTTC. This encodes CASSFKGGGETQYF.

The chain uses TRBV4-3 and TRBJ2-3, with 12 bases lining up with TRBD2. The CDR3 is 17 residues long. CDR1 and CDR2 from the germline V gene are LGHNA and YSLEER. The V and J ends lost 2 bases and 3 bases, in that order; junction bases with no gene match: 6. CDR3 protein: CASSQWTSGVGTDTQYF. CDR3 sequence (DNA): TGCGCCAGCAGCCAATGGACTAGCGGGGTGGGTACAGATACGCAGTATTTT.

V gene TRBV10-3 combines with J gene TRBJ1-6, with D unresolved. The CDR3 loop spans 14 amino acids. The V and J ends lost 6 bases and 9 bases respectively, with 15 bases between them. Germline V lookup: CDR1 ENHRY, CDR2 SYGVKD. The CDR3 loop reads CAIRDGVPVSPLHF. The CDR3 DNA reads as TGTGCCATCAGGGACGGGGTTCCGGTTTCACCCCTCCACTTT.